A single sample is the source of the 20 T cell receptor beta chains below, sequenced in a study of STAT5B mutations in CD4+ large granular lymphocyte leukemia (dated 2022 in TCRdb). The library was built by means of the immunoSEQ multiplex PCR assay. TCRdb took this table from immuneACCESS and kept in-frame rearrangements with V and J called. Such tables lack part of the clones; where checked against another copy, unresolved V genes explain under half of the gap, and the rest is unexplained. A total of more than 35,000 clones appear in this sample, 75% to 85% of them only once. Clones ranked in the top ten supply roughly 1.3% of the sample. Material: CD4+ T cells from blood buffy coats. The receptors stem from a human donor in good health.

The table lists this clone with a few counts. One end of the junction does not line up with germline, which may come from a read error. The rearrangement links TRBV28 to TRBJ1-1; TRBD1 matches at 11 bases. This CDR3 contains 13 residues. The germline V gene encodes CDR1 MDHEN and CDR2 SYDVKM. CDR3 protein: CASSLGTGGEFSF. As DNA, the CDR3 is TGTGCCAGCAGTTTAGGGACAGGGGGTGAGTTTAGCTTT.

V usage is TRBV21-1 and J usage is TRBJ2-4; the table's TRBD2 call for D was not verified on the DNA. TRBV21-1 is a pseudogene. This CDR3 is 15 amino acids long. This CDR3 reads CASSRRRGSCNIQYF. DNA of the CDR3: TGTGCCAGCAGCAGGAGGCGGGGCTCTTGCAACATTCAGTACTTC.

Of note for this clone: Because the CDR3 is missing its conserved closing phenylalanine or tryptophan, this is likely a read error. The chain combines TRBV30 with TRBJ1-2; unclear D gene. The V end was cut by 0 bases, the J end by 7 bases, with 9 bases between. CDR3 length: 12 residues. Germline V gene sequence: CDR1 GTSNPN, CDR2 SVGIG (reference sequence). CDR3 DNA: TGTGCCTGGAGTGTAAATGAGGGTGGCTACACCCTC. Residues: CAWSVNEGGYTL.

The genes are TRBV7-8 and TRBJ1-4; the D gene is possibly TRBD1 (5 bases). Trimming took 2 bases from V and 7 from J, leaving 17 bases between them. The CDR3 length is 16 residues. Germline CDR1 reads SGHVS; CDR2 reads FQNEAQ. CDR3 loop: CASSLFGAGFGEKLFF. In nucleotides, the CDR3 is TGTGCCAGCAGCTTATTTGGGGCGGGGTTTGGTGAAAAACTGTTTTTT.

The chain recombines TRBV11-3 with TRBJ1-2; D is unresolved. This CDR3 is 15 amino acids long. CDR1 SGHNT and CDR2 YENEEA come from the germline V gene. The V end was cut by 2 bases, the J end by 6 bases, with 16 bases between. CDR3 nucleotide sequence: TGTGCCAGCAGCTTAAGATCGGCAGTTAGGGATGGCTACACCTTC. Its protein product is CASSLRSAVRDGYTF.

This clone was seen a handful of times. The V gene is TRBV5-1, the J gene TRBJ2-3; 7 bases fit TRBD2. CDR3 size: 15 residues. The J segment lost 2 bases and the V segment lost 2 bases, leaving 5 bases of the junction unmatched. From germline, CDR1 is SGHRS and CDR2 YFSETQ. The CDR3 coding sequence is TGCGCCAGCAGCTTCTCTAGCGGATCCACAGATACGCAGTATTTT. Translation gives CASSFSSGSTDTQYF.

The chain combines TRBV7-9 with TRBJ1-1; 7 bases are shared with TRBD1. CDR1 is SEHNR and CDR2 is FQNEAQ in the germline V gene (reference sequence). The CDR3 is 13 residues long. Germline trimming cut 4 bases from V and 4 bases from J; bases unmatched to any gene: 3. The CDR3 DNA follows: TGTGCCAGCAGCTCTCAGGGGGGCACTGAAGCTTTCTTT. Its translation: CASSSQGGTEAFF.

V usage is TRBV6-6 and J usage is TRBJ1-3; 10 bases match TRBD1. The trim removed 2 bases at V and 4 bases at J, leaving 5 bases unmatched. The CDR3 runs to 16 residues. The germline gives CDR1 MNHNY, CDR2 SVGAGI (reference sequence). CDR3 in DNA: TGTGCCAGCAGTTACCCAGGGACAGGGGACGGAAACACCATATATTTT. Its protein is CASSYPGTGDGNTIYF.

The count of this clone is one. This chain joins TRBV9 and TRBJ1-1; D remains ambiguous. The CDR3 length is 13 residues. The ends were cut back, 2 bases at V and 8 bases at J, with 13 bases in the middle. Germline V CDR1 and CDR2: SGDLS, YYNGEE. The chain's CDR3 is CASSVIEGAEAFF. DNA for the CDR3: TGTGCCAGCAGCGTTATTGAGGGAGCCGAAGCTTTCTTT. Full variable domain (missing parts from reference TRBV9 and TRBJ1-1): DSGVTQTPKHLITATGQRVTLRCSPRSGDLSVYWYQQSLDQGLQFLIQYYNGEERAKGNILERFSAQQFPDLHSELNLSSLELGDSALYFCASSVIEGAEAFFGQGTRLTVV.

The V call is TRBV5-1, the J call TRBJ2-2, with no clear D. Germline V gene sequence: CDR1 SGHRS, CDR2 YFSETQ. Trimming pared 2 bases from V and 4 bases from J, leaving 3 bases between. The CDR3 is 12 residues long. In nucleotides, the CDR3 is TGCGCCAGCAGCTTATCCACCGGGGAGCTGTTTTTT. This sequence encodes CASSLSTGELFF.

The chain uses TRBV6-6 and TRBJ2-5, with D hard to call. In germline, CDR1 is MNHNY, CDR2 SVGAGI (reference sequence). The CDR3 length is 13 residues. V was trimmed by 4 bases and J by 0 bases, leaving 6 bases between them. The CDR3 DNA sequence: TGTGCCAGCAGTTGGCAGAACCAAGAGACCCAGTACTTC. Protein sequence: CASSWQNQETQYF.

The rearrangement links TRBV7-2 to TRBJ2-1; 8 nucleotides align to TRBD2. This CDR3 is built from 17 residues. Per germline, CDR1 SGHTA and CDR2 FQGNSA. V dropped 5 bases and J dropped 8; count of bases not matched to a gene: 17. This chain's CDR3 is CASSPRLAGRQDDEQFF. The CDR3 nucleotides are TGTGCCAGCAGCCCTCGGCTAGCGGGTCGCCAAGACGATGAGCAGTTCTTC.

The rearrangement joins TRBV11-3 to TRBJ2-5, with D perhaps assigned TRBD1 or TRBD2 (6 bases each). Trimming took 3 bases from V and 4 from J, leaving 15 bases between them. Germline V gives CDR1 SGHNT, CDR2 YENEEA. This CDR3 has 15 amino acids. CDR3 residues: CASSLGGTLGETQYF. The CDR3 DNA is TGTGCCAGCAGCTTGGGGGGCACCTTGGGAGAGACCCAGTACTTC.

The gene calls are TRBV5-1 and TRBJ1-1; D not certain. Trimming took off 1 base at V and 0 bases at J, with 7 bases between the two ends. Germline assignment: CDR1 SGHRS and CDR2 YFSETQ. The CDR3 runs to 14 residues. In DNA form, the CDR3 reads TGCGCCAGCAGCTTGCAGCCCATGAACACTGAAGCTTTCTTT. Translation gives CASSLQPMNTEAFF.

The CDR3 region is CASSYSGGPNEKLFF. In DNA, the CDR3 is TGTGCCAGCAGTTACTCAGGGGGCCCTAATGAAAAACTGTTTTTT. The chain combines TRBV6-5 with TRBJ1-4, with 7 bases matching TRBD1. CDR3 length equals 15 residues. Germline values: CDR1 MNHEY, CDR2 SVGAGI. With V trimmed by 0 bases and J by 3 bases, 1 base remained unmatched.

The rearrangement joins TRBV11-3 to TRBJ1-3; 11 bases agree with TRBD1. CDR1 and CDR2 from the germline V gene are SGHNT and YENEEA. The CDR3 spans 15 residues. The J segment lost 6 bases and the V segment lost 5 bases, leaving 6 bases of the junction unmatched. The CDR3 sequence: CASSIRTGGVNTIYF. The CDR3 DNA is TGTGCCAGCAGCATCAGGACAGGGGGCGTAAACACCATATATTTT.

The rearrangement joins TRBV7-2 to TRBJ1-1; D is undetermined. The CDR3 covers 14 residues. With 4 bases removed from V and 6 bases from J, the gap between germline ends came to 15 bases. From germline, CDR1 is SGHTA and CDR2 FQGNSA. CDR3 nucleotides: TGTGCCAGCAGCTCTCCCGGACGTGTATCTGAAGCTTTCTTT. It codes for CASSSPGRVSEAFF.

This clone was picked up a small number of times. V gene TRBV9 combines with J gene TRBJ1-2; 7 bases are shared with TRBD1. The CDR3 totals 15 residues. From germline, CDR1 is SGDLS and CDR2 YYNGEE. The V segment lost 0 bases and the J segment 2 bases; nucleotides outside the gene matches: 4. CDR3 loop: CASSVGEGQNYGYTF. As DNA, the CDR3 is TGTGCCAGCAGCGTAGGAGAGGGACAGAACTATGGCTACACCTTC.

The chain couples TRBV4-2 to TRBJ2-1; D ambiguous. Germline V gives CDR1 LGHNA, CDR2 YNFKEQ. V dropped 5 bases and J dropped 9 bases, with 20 bases sitting between them. There are 15 residues in the CDR3. The CDR3 here is CASSSPTAPYGEQFF. The CDR3 bases are TGTGCCAGCAGCAGCCCGACGGCTCCCTACGGTGAGCAGTTCTTC.

The V and J genes are TRBV18 and TRBJ1-1; D gene ambiguous. Deletions cut 1 base from V and 0 bases from J, with 12 bases between. The germline gives CDR1 KGHSH, CDR2 LQKENI. The CDR3 contains 16 residues. CDR3 protein: CASSPRGSRMNTEAFF. The CDR3 nucleotides are TGTGCCAGCTCACCACGAGGAAGCCGGATGAACACTGAAGCTTTCTTT. Looking up the rest from reference TRBV18 and TRBJ1-1 gives the full variable domain: NAGVMQNPRHLVRRRGQEARLRCSPMKGHSHVYWYRQLPEEGLKFMVYLQKENIIDESGMPKERFSAEFPKEGPSILRIQQVVRGDSAAYFCASSPRGSRMNTEAFFGQGTRLTVV.